Reported below is one T cell receptor beta chain. This clonotype was seen a few times. No cognate antigen has been identified for it. There are no base qualities to consult, and no much larger clone falls within one base. The sequencer was an Illumina NovaSeq 6000. TCRalpha and TCRbeta cDNA libraries were built by 5'RACE with constant-segment primers, adding sample barcodes and unique molecular identifiers. Trizol reagent was used to extract RNA from every sample. Amplification of the libraries took two PCR steps, and the second step added a second sample barcode plus Illumina TruSeq adapters. The libraries were sequenced on an Illumina NovaSeq using 2 x 150 bp paired-end reads. The study's processing was this. The reads were demultiplexed and collapsed into UMI-guided consensus sequences using migec v1.2.7. Using mixcr v2.1.11, UMI consensuses were aligned to TRA and TRB V and J templates and then assembled into clonotypes. Clonotypes were classified as expanded or contracted when called significant by both edgeR and NoisET, with noise models trained on biological replicates. edgeR calls used a false discovery rate-adjusted p below 0.01 and a log2 fold-change threshold of 1. As an exploratory analysis of dynamics, max-normalized trajectories of the 1000 most abundant clonotypes were examined by PCA with hierarchical clustering. The CD4 or CD8 phenotype of responding clones was assigned using the separately sequenced CD4+ and CD8+ repertoires. The public sequencing data were trimmed at Q25 with fastp and processed into clonotypes with MiXCR by TCRdb, which kept only in-frame beta chains. Here each entry gathers all rows of one CDR3 protein and keeps the most common genes and DNA. These V and J calls originate from TCRdb's pipeline instead of the authors' own analysis. Here the sample has roughly 480,000 distinct CDR3 sequences; about 23% occur a single time. The ten largest make up under 15% of the sample.

This sample stems from a study of T-cell memory formation after mild COVID-19 (dated by TCRdb to about 2021). Broadly, across the study: TCR sequence clusters from the two donors were largely donor specific. T-cell clones expanding and contracting after mild COVID-19 in a couple of donors were tracked by longitudinal TCRalpha and TCRbeta repertoire sequencing. Two young, previously healthy adult volunteers, one female and one male, were included in the cohort.

V is trimmed back by 0 bases and J by 0 bases, and the junction contains 5 bases that no gene match accounts for. The CDR3, from cysteine to phenylalanine, totals 19 residues. Solely the CDR3 DNA is kept, with 57 bases framed from the first base. The germline V gene (reference sequence) supplies CDR1 SEHNR and CDR2 FQNEAQ. Results and caveats for the whole study, not just this receptor: Some responding clones were detected in pre-infection memory, suggesting pre-existing cross-reactive memory T cells joined the SARS-CoV-2 response. Contracting CD4+ clones were located mainly in the CM and EM memory subsets, whereas CD8+ clones were found to be enriched in EMRA. Clones contracting from day 15 to 85 had balanced CD4/CD8 phenotypes, while a second wave expanding from day 15 to 37 was biased towards CD4+. Only a couple of mild cases were covered in the study, and larger cohorts including severe cases with pre-infection samples were considered necessary. SARS-CoV-2 specificity of the second-wave clones peaking on day 37 was not confirmed.

PBMCs were isolated by Ficoll-Paque density gradient centrifugation. The source is an adult woman who had mild COVID-19 (a few samples of this study predate the infection). The sample titles of this study are shuffled in the database, so cell type and time point are left out; the donor was told from shared clones. The chain uses TRBV7-9 and TRBJ2-1, with 13 central nucleotides matching TRBD2. Sequencing was performed on PBMCs or a T cell subset sorted from them (not recorded which). The CDR3 protein sequence reads: CASSLAGLAGATSYNEQFF. At the DNA level, the sequence is TGTGCCAGCAGCTTAGCTGGACTAGCGGGAGCGACCTCCTACAATGAGCAGTTCTTC.